A single sample is the source of the 25 T cell receptor beta chains below, sequenced in a study of blood T cell repertoires in COVID-19. Clones were read by immunoSEQ multiplex PCR, and TCRdb kept only the in-frame ones, dropping some. The repertoire holds about 400,000 clones, approximately 86% seen once, with 2% to 2.5% in the top ten. Sequenced material: PBMCs or T cells enriched from blood (not recorded which). Receptors originate from a woman aged 40 to 55 with acute COVID-19.

As DNA, the CDR3 is TGTGCCAGCAGCTTAGGCAGCGGGGGCACAGATACGCAGTATTTT. It specifies CASSLGSGGTDTQYF. The chain is built from TRBV7-2 and TRBJ2-3; 7 nucleotides align to TRBD2. Per the germline V gene, CDR1 is SGHTA and CDR2 is FQGNSA. This CDR3 has 15 amino acids. After removal of 1 base from V and 1 base from J, the junction contained 2 bases not matched to a gene.

This clone was seen a handful of times. This chain connects TRBV7-2 to TRBJ2-7, with 9 bases matching TRBD1. The CDR3 is 18 amino acids. Germline loops: CDR1 SGHTA, CDR2 FQGNSA. Unmatched junction bases numbered 10, after V lost 0 bases and J lost 1 base. CDR3: CASSLATGGQGRSYEQYF. The CDR3, as DNA: TGTGCCAGCAGCTTAGCAACCGGGGGACAGGGACGGTCCTACGAGCAGTACTTC.

The J gene is TRBJ1-3, the V gene TRBV12-3 or TRBV12-4, with D hard to call. The CDR3 is 12 amino acids. The V and J ends lost 1 base and 7 bases respectively, with 5 bases between them. The CDR3 protein is CASSLDRNTIYF. The CDR3 region has the DNA TGTGCCAGCAGTTTAGATCGGAACACCATATATTTT.

This clone has a single count. The chain uses TRBV3-1 (or the pseudogene TRBV3-2) and TRBJ2-1; 7 positions match TRBD2. In germline, CDR1 is LGHDT, CDR2 YNNKEL (reference sequence). The CDR3 consists of 15 residues. J gave up 6 bases and V 4 bases, and 9 bases lay outside the gene matches. This CDR3 is CASSLGRGMANEQFF. The CDR3 coding sequence is TGTGCCAGCAGCCTGGGGCGGGGGATGGCCAATGAGCAGTTCTTC.

The chain uses TRBV9 and TRBJ1-1; D may be TRBD1 (6 bases). Trimming removed 4 bases at V and 8 bases at J, with 12 bases between. Germline loops: CDR1 SGDLS, CDR2 YYNGEE. The CDR3 has 12 amino acids. The chain's CDR3 is CASSQGSTEAFF. CDR3 DNA: TGTGCCAGCAGCCAGGGGTCCACCGAAGCTTTCTTT. Full variable domain (missing parts from reference TRBV9 and TRBJ1-1): DSGVTQTPKHLITATGQRVTLRCSPRSGDLSVYWYQQSLDQGLQFLIQYYNGEERAKGNILERFSAQQFPDLHSELNLSSLELGDSALYFCASSQGSTEAFFGQGTRLTVV.

The chain combines TRBV18 with TRBJ1-4; perhaps TRBD1 as D (5 bases). The length of the CDR3 is 15 residues. The germline V gene encodes CDR1 KGHSH and CDR2 LQKENI. Trimming stripped 5 bases from V and 6 bases from J, with 16 bases between. CDR3 in amino acids: CASSTNRFGHEKLFF. The CDR3, as DNA: TGTGCCAGCTCAACAAACAGGTTTGGGCATGAAAAACTGTTTTTT.

V usage is TRBV19 and J usage is TRBJ2-2; 15 positions agree with TRBD2. The CDR3 runs to 18 residues. Germline assignment: CDR1 LNHDA and CDR2 SQIVND (reference sequence). Trimming cost V 8 bases and J 4 bases; bases outside gene matches: 11. CDR3 DNA: TGTGCCAGTTTAGAGGGACTAGCGGGGGGCTCAGGCACCGGGGAGCTGTTTTTT. It codes for CASLEGLAGGSGTGELFF.

This chain joins TRBV7-9 and TRBJ2-5, with TRBD2 identical over 10 bases. The germline CDR1 and CDR2 sequences are SEHNR and FQNEAQ (reference sequence). This CDR3 is 16 amino acids long. Trimming took 5 bases from V and 5 from J; bases not matched to a gene: 11. DNA of the CDR3: TGTGCCAGCAGCAAAAGCGGGGGGGCCGATTATGAGACCCAGTACTTC. Translation gives CASSKSGGADYETQYF.

This clone was detected once. CDR3 sequence (DNA): TGTGCCAGCAGCATACAAATGACAGGGGGTTCCTACAATGAGCAGTTCTTC. This sequence encodes CASSIQMTGGSYNEQFF. The rearrangement joins TRBV21-1 to TRBJ2-1; the tabulated D call, TRBD1, remains unverified against the DNA. TRBV21-1 is assigned pseudogene status. This CDR3 is 17 amino acids long.

The rearrangement links TRBV15 to TRBJ1-2; weak D call: TRBD1 (6 bases). The length of the CDR3 is 15 residues. CDR1 and CDR2 (germline): LNHNV, YYDKDF (reference sequence). V lost 6 bases and J lost 4, with 18 bases in between. The CDR3 region is CATSLIIQGPYGYTF. In DNA form, the CDR3 reads TGTGCCACCAGTCTAATCATTCAGGGGCCCTATGGCTACACCTTC.

This chain connects TRBV5-1 to TRBJ2-7, with D tentatively TRBD2 (5 bases). The germline gives CDR1 SGHRS, CDR2 YFSETQ. Trimming left V 2 bases short and J 7 bases short, with 10 bases between. The CDR3 runs to 12 residues. In DNA, the CDR3 is TGCGCCAGCAGCTTCCCCCGAGGGGAGCAGTACTTC. Translated: CASSFPRGEQYF.

The chain uses TRBV30 and TRBJ1-5; D might be TRBD1 (5 bases). Between the trimmed V and J ends, which lost 0 bases and 3 bases, there was a span of 6 bases. The CDR3 extends over 13 amino acids. Germline values: CDR1 GTSNPN, CDR2 SVGIG (reference sequence). CDR3 sequence: CAWSVQANQPQHF. The CDR3 coding sequence is TGTGCCTGGAGTGTACAGGCCAATCAGCCCCAGCATTTT.

The genes are TRBV11-2 and TRBJ1-4; 7 bases are shared with TRBD1. The CDR3 extends over 15 amino acids. Germline CDR1 is SGHAT and CDR2 is FQNNGV. Trimming took 7 bases from V and 5 from J; bases not matched to a gene: 10. The CDR3 nucleotides are TGTGCCAGCACTATTTCGGGACAGAGGAATGAAAAACTGTTTTTT. It specifies CASTISGQRNEKLFF.

The rearrangement links TRBV6-2 or TRBV6-3 to TRBJ1-6; TRBD1 agrees at 8 bases. Germline V lookup: CDR1 MNHEY, CDR2 SVGEGT. V gave up 5 bases and J gave up 6 bases; unmatched junction bases: 9. This CDR3 region has 16 residues. The CDR3 here is CASSGPGGAGNSPLHF. CDR3 sequence (DNA): TGTGCCAGCAGTGGACCAGGGGGCGCGGGTAATTCACCCCTCCACTTT.

This clone was observed a few times. The chain has TRBV9 and TRBJ2-5; a weak D match, TRBD2 (5 bases). The CDR3 extends over 15 amino acids. Trimming shortened V by 0 bases and J by 4 bases, and 13 bases separated the two germline ends. In germline, CDR1 is SGDLS, CDR2 YYNGEE. The CDR3 bases are TGTGCCAGCAGCGTAGTTGGAGGACCAGGAGAGACCCAGTACTTC. Protein: CASSVVGGPGETQYF.

The chain combines TRBV20-1 with TRBJ2-5; 9 positions agree with TRBD2. Looked up from germline, CDR1 is DFQATT and CDR2 is SNEGSKA (reference sequence). V lost 3 bases, J lost 2 bases, and 4 bases stayed unmatched. This CDR3 region has 14 residues. The chain's CDR3 is CSASWAGGQETQYF. The CDR3 DNA is TGCAGTGCTAGTTGGGCGGGGGGGCAAGAGACCCAGTACTTC.

J is TRBJ1-1 and V is TRBV5-1; 8 positions agree with TRBD1. This CDR3 region has 14 residues. After removal of 0 bases from V and 5 bases from J, the junction contained 3 bases not matched to a gene. The germline V gene has CDR1 SGHRS and CDR2 YFSETQ. CDR3 sequence (DNA): TGCGCCAGCAGCTTGGACAGGGGGACGACTGAAGCTTTCTTT. It encodes CASSLDRGTTEAFF.

V usage is TRBV11-2 and J usage is TRBJ2-1; possibly TRBD2 for D (6 bases). V dropped 5 bases and J dropped 7 bases, with 21 bases sitting between them. Germline V gene data show CDR1 as SGHAT and CDR2 as FQNNGV. There are 16 residues in the CDR3. DNA of the CDR3: TGTGCCAGCAGCCCCCTCCGTCAGCGGGCATTTAATGAGCAGTTCTTC. Encoded protein: CASSPLRQRAFNEQFF. The full variable domain, in which reference TRBV11-2 and TRBJ2-1 provide the parts outside the CDR3, is EAGVAQSPRYKIIEKRQSVAFWCNPISGHATLYWYQQILGQGPKLLIQFQNNGVVDDSQLPKDRFSAERLKGVDSTLKIQPAKLEDSAVYLCASSPLRQRAFNEQFFGPGTRLTVL.

This clone was seen a single time. The chain is built from TRBV13 and TRBJ2-1, with a weak D call TRBD2 (6 bases). The CDR3 totals 15 residues. The germline gives CDR1 PRHDT, CDR2 FYEKMQ (reference sequence). Trimming took off 2 bases at V and 0 bases at J, with 8 bases between the two ends. The CDR3 protein is CASSLRESSYNEQFF. The CDR3 nucleotides are TGTGCCAGCAGCTTACGGGAGAGCTCCTACAATGAGCAGTTCTTC.

The rearrangement links TRBV20-1 to TRBJ1-3, with D uncertain. CDR3 length equals 13 residues. Per germline, CDR1 DFQATT and CDR2 SNEGSKA (reference sequence). Between the trimmed V and J ends, which lost 3 bases and 8 bases, there was a span of 14 bases. CDR3 nucleotide sequence: TGCAGTGCTAGTTCTGGGTGGGGAGACACCATATATTTT. Amino acid sequence: CSASSGWGDTIYF.

V and J are TRBV15 and TRBJ1-4; D gene unclear. V lost 0 bases and J 5 bases, leaving 10 bases between the germline ends. The CDR3 length is 15 residues. Germline V gives CDR1 LNHNV, CDR2 YYDKDF (reference sequence). CDR3 DNA: TGTGCCACCAGCAGAGATCCCGGAGTGAATGAAAAACTGTTTTTT. Protein: CATSRDPGVNEKLFF.

The chain carries TRBV4-1 and TRBJ1-5, with 7 bases matching TRBD1. The CDR3 extends over 15 amino acids. The germline V gene has CDR1 MGHRA and CDR2 YSYEKL. V trimming: 3 bases; J trimming: 4 bases; junction bases outside the gene matches: 6. The CDR3 region is CASSHEGQRNQPQHF. CDR3 DNA: TGCGCCAGCAGCCACGAGGGACAGAGAAATCAGCCCCAGCATTTT.

The chain uses TRBV19 and TRBJ1-1, with unresolved D. The germline CDR1 and CDR2 sequences are LNHDA and SQIVND (reference sequence). This CDR3 has 14 residues. V was shortened by 10 bases and J by 4 bases, with 19 bases between the two germline ends. DNA of the CDR3: TGTGCCACTTCCCGACGGGGAGCGCCCACTGAAGCTTTCTTT. This translates into CATSRRGAPTEAFF.

The V and J genes are TRBV10-3 and TRBJ2-3, with D unclear. Trimming took 4 bases from V and 4 from J, leaving 9 bases between them. CDR1 and CDR2 (germline): ENHRY, SYGVKD. The CDR3 runs to 13 residues. The CDR3 is CAISGDGSDTQYF. CDR3 bases: TGTGCCATCAGTGGTGACGGGTCAGATACGCAGTATTTT.

V gene TRBV12-5 combines with J gene TRBJ2-3; D might be TRBD1 (5 bases). Germline V CDR1 and CDR2: LGHNT, FRNRAP. This CDR3 comprises 16 residues. With 0 bases removed from V and 1 base from J, the gap between germline ends came to 11 bases. The CDR3 DNA reads TGTGCTAGTGGTTTGGTACTGGCCAGGGGCACAGATACGCAGTATTTT. It is translated as CASGLVLARGTDTQYF.